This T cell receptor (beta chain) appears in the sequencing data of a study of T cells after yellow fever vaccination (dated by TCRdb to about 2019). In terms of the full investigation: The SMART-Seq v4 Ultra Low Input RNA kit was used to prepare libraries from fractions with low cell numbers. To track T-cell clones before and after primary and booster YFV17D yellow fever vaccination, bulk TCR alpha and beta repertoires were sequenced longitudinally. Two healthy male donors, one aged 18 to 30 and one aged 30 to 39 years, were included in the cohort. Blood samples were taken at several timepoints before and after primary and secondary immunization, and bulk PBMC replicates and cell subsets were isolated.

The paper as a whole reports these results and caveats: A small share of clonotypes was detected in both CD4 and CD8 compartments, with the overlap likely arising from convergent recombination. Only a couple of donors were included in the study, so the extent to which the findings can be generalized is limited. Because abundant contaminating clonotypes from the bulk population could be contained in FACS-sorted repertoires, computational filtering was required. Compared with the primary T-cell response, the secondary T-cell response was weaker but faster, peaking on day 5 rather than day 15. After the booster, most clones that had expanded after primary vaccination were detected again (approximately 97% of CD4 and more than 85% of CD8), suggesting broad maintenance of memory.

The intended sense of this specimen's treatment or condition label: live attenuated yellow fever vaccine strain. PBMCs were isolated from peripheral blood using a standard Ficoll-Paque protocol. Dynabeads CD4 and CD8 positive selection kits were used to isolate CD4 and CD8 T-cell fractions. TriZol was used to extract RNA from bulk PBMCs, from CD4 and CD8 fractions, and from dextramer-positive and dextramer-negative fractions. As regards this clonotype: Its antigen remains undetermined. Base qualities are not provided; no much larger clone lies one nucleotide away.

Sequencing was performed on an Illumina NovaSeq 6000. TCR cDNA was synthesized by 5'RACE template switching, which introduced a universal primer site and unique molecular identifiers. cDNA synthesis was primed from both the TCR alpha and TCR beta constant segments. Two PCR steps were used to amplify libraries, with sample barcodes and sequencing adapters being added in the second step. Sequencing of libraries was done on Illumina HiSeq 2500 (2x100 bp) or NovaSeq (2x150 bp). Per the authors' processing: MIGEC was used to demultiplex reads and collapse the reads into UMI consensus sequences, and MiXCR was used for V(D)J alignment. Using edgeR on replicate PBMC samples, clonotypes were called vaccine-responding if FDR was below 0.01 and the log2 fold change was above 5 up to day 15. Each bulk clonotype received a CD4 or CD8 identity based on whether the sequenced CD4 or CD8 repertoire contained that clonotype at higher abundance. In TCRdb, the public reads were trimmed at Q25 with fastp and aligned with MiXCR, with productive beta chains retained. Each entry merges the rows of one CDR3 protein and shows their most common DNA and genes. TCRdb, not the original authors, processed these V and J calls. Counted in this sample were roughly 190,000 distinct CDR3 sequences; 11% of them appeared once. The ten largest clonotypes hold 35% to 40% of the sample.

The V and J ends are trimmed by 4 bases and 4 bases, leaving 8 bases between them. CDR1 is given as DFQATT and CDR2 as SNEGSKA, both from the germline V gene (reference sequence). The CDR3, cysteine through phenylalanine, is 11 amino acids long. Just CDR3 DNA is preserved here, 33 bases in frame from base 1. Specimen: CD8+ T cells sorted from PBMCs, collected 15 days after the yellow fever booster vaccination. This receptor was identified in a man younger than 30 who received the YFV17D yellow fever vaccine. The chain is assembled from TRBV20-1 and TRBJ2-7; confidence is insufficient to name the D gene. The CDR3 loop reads CSAMLRYEQYF. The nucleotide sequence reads TGCAGTGCTATGTTGCGGTACGAGCAGTACTTC.